This TCR beta chain originates from a study of CD8 T cell repertoires and HIV-1 epitope variants. Study summary: Separate wells received one of Twenty-five Gag or Nef variant peptides. Enriched T cells were co-cultured with equal numbers of autologous T cell-negative antigen-presenting cells.

There are 15 residues in the CDR3. Looked up from germline, CDR1 is SGHTA and CDR2 is FQGNSA. The germline V and J ends were trimmed by 1 base and 0 bases, with 7 bases remaining between them. TCR beta CDR3 was sequenced at survey depth on immunoSEQ. The table came from immunoSEQ multiplex PCR; TCRdb's copy has only in-frame clones and leaves some out. The sample consists of some 5,600 clones, about 70% of them appearing once. As concerns this clone: Its antigen is currently unknown.

Sample: cultured CD8+ T cells derived from PBMCs. The TCR was taken from a male donor with HIV. The V call is TRBV7-2, the J call TRBJ1-5; D is ambiguous. CDR3 amino acids: CASSLEGYSNQPQHF. In DNA, the CDR3 is TGTGCCAGCAGCTTAGAAGGTTATAGCAATCAGCCCCAGCATTTT. Using reference TRBV7-2 and TRBJ1-5 for the parts outside the CDR3, the full variable domain is GAGVSQSPSNKVTEKGKDVELRCDPISGHTALYWYRQSLGQGLEFLIYFQGNSAPDKSGLPSDRFSAERTGGSVSTLTIQRTQQEDSAVYLCASSLEGYSNQPQHFGDGTRLSIL.